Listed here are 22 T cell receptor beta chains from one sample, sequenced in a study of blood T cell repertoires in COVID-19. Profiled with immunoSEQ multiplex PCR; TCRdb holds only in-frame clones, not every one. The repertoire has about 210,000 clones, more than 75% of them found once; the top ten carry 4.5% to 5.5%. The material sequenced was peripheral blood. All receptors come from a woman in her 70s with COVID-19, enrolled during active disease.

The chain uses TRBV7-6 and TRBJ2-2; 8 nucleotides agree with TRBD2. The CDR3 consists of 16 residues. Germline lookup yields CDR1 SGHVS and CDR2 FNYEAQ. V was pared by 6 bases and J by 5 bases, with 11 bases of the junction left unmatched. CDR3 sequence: CASRSSGGPRTGELFF. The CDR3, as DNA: TGTGCCAGCAGGAGCTCGGGAGGGCCGCGGACCGGGGAGCTGTTTTTT.

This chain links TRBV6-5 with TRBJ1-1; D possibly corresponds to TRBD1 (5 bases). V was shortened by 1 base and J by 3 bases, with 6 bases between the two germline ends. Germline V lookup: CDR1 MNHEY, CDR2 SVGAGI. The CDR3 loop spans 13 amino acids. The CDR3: CASSYFRDTEAFF. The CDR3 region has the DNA TGTGCCAGCAGTTACTTCAGGGACACTGAAGCTTTCTTT.

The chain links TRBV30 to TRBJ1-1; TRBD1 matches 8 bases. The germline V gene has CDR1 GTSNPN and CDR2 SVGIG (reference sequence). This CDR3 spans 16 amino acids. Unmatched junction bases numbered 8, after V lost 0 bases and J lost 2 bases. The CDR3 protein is CAWSVAGGGPNTEAFF. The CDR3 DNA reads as TGTGCCTGGAGTGTGGCAGGGGGCGGACCAAACACTGAAGCTTTCTTT.

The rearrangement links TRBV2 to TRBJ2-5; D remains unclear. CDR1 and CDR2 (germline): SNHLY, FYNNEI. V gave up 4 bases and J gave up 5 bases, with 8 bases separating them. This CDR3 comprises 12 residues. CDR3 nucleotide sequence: TGTGCCAGCAGTGTCGCTAGTGAGACCCAGTACTTC. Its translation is CASSVASETQYF.

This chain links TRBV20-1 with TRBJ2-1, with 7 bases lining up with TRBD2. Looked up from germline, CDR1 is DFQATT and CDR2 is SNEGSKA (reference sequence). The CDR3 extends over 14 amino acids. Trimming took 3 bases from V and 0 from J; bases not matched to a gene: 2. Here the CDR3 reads CSASVAGSYNEQFF. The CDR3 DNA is TGCAGTGCTAGTGTAGCGGGCTCCTACAATGAGCAGTTCTTC.

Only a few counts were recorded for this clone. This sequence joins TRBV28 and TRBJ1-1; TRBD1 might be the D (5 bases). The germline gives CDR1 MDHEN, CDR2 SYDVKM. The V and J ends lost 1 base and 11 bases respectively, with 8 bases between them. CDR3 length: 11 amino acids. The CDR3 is CASSLSGLAFF. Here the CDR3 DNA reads TGTGCCAGCAGTTTATCAGGGTTGGCTTTCTTT.

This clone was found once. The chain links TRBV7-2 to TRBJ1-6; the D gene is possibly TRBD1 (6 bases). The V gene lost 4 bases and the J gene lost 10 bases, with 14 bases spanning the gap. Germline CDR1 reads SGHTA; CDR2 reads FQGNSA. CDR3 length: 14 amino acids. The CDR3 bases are TGTGCCAGCAGCTCCCCAGACAGGCGGTCACCCCTCCACTTT. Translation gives CASSSPDRRSPLHF.

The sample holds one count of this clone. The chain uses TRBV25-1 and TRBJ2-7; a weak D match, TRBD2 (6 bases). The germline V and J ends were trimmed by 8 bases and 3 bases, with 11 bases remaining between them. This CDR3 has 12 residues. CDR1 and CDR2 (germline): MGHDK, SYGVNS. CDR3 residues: CASRGGLYEQYF. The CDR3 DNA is TGTGCCAGCCGAGGAGGGCTCTACGAGCAGTACTTC.

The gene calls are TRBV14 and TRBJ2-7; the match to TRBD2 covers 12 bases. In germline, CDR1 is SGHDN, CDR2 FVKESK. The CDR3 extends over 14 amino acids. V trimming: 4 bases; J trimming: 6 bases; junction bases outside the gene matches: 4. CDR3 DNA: TGTGCCAGCAGCCCACTAGCGGGAGGCAGCGAGCAGTACTTC. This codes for CASSPLAGGSEQYF.

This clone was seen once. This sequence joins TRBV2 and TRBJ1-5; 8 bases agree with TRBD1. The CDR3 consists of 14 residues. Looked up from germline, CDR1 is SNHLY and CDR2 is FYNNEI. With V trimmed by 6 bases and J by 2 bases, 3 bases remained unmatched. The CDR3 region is CASRTGARNQPQHF. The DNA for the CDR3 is TGTGCCAGCAGGACAGGGGCCCGCAATCAGCCCCAGCATTTT. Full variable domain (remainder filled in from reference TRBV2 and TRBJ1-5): EPEVTQTPSHQVTQMGQEVILRCVPISNHLYFYWYRQILGQKVEFLVSFYNNEISEKSEIFDDQFSVERPDGSNFTLKIRSTKLEDSAMYFCASRTGARNQPQHFGDGTRLSIL.

The chain's CDR3 is CATSQAGRDEQYF. CDR3 DNA sequence: TGTGCCACCTCACAGGCAGGGAGGGACGAGCAGTACTTC. The chain uses TRBV24-1 and TRBJ2-7; 7 bases are a match to TRBD2. CDR3 length: 13 residues. The V gene's germline CDR1 is KGHDR and CDR2 SFDVKD. Losses at the gene ends were 9 bases for V and 5 bases for J; bases not matched to a gene: 9.

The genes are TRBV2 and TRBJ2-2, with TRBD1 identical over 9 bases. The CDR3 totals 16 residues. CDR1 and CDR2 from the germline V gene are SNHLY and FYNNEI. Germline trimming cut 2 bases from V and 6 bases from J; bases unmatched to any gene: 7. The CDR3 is CASSEFRGQGPGELFF. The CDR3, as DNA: TGTGCCAGCAGTGAATTTCGTGGACAGGGGCCCGGGGAGCTGTTTTTT. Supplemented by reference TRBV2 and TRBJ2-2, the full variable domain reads EPEVTQTPSHQVTQMGQEVILRCVPISNHLYFYWYRQILGQKVEFLVSFYNNEISEKSEIFDDQFSVERPDGSNFTLKIRSTKLEDSAMYFCASSEFRGQGPGELFFGEGSRLTVL.

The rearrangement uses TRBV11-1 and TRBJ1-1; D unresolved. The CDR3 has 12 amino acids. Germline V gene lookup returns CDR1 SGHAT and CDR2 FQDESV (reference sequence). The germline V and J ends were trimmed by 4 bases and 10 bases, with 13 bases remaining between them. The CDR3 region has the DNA TGTGCCAGCAGCTCTGACGGGAGCCGAGCTTTCTTT. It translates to CASSSDGSRAFF.

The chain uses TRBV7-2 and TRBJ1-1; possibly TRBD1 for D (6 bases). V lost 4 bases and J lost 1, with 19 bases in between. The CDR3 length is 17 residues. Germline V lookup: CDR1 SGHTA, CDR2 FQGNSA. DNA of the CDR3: TGTGCCAGCAGCTCGCACACAGGGAGTAGGACGAACACTGAAGCTTTCTTT. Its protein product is CASSSHTGSRTNTEAFF.

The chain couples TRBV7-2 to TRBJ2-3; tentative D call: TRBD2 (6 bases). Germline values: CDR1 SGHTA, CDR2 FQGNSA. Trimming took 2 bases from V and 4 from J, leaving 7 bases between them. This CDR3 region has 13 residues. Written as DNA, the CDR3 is TGTGCCAGCAGCTTACGGAGGGCAGATACGCAGTATTTT. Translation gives CASSLRRADTQYF.

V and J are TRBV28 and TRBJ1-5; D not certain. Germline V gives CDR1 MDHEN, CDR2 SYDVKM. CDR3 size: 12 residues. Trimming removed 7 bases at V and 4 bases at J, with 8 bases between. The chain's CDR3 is CASTVGNQPQHF. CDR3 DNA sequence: TGTGCCAGCACCGTCGGGAATCAGCCCCAGCATTTT. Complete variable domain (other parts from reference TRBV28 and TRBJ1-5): DVKVTQSSRYLVKRTGEKVFLECVQDMDHENMFWYRQDPGLGLRLIYFSYDVKMKEKGDIPEGYSVSREKKERFSLILESASTNQTSMYLCASTVGNQPQHFGDGTRLSIL.

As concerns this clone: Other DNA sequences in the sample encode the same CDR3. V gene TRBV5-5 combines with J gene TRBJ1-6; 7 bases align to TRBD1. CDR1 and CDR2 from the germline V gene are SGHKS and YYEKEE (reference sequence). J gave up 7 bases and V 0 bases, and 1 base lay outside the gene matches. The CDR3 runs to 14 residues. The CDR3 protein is CASSLDRGNSPLHF. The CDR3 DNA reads TGTGCCAGCAGCTTGGACAGGGGAAATTCACCCCTCCACTTT.

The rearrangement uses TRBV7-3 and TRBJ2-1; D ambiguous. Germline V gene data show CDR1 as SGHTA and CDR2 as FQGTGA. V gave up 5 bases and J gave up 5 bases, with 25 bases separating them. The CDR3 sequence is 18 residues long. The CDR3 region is CASSGGTSGLLRDNEQFF. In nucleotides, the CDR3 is TGTGCCAGCAGCGGCGGAACAAGTGGCCTTTTACGGGACAATGAGCAGTTCTTC.

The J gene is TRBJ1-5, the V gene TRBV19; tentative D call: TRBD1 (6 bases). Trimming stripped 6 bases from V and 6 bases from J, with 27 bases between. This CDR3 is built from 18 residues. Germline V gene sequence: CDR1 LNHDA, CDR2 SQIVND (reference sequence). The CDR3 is CASSFDLKQGTKGQPQHF. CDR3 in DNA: TGTGCCAGTAGCTTTGACCTTAAACAGGGAACGAAGGGTCAGCCCCAGCATTTT. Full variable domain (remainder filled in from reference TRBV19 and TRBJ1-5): DGGITQSPKYLFRKEGQNVTLSCEQNLNHDAMYWYRQDPGQGLRLIYYSQIVNDFQKGDIAEGYSVSREKKESFPLTVTSAQKNPTAFYLCASSFDLKQGTKGQPQHFGDGTRLSIL.

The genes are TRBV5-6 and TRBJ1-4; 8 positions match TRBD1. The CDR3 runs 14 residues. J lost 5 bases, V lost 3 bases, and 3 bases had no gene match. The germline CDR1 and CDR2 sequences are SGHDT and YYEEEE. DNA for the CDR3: TGTGCCAGCAGCTGGGACAGGACAAATGAAAAACTGTTTTTT. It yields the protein CASSWDRTNEKLFF.

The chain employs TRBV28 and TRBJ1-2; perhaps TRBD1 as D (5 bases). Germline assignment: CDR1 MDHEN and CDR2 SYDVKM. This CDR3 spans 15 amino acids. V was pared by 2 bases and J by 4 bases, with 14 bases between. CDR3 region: CASSLGGSLSYGYTF. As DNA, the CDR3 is TGTGCCAGCAGTTTAGGGGGGTCCCTTAGCTATGGCTACACCTTC.

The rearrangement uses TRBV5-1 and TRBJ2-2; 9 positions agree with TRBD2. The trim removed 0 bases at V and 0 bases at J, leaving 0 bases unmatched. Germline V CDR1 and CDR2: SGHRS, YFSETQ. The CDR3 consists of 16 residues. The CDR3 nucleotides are TGCGCCAGCAGCTTGGGACTAGCGGCGAACACCGGGGAGCTGTTTTTT. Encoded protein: CASSLGLAANTGELFF.